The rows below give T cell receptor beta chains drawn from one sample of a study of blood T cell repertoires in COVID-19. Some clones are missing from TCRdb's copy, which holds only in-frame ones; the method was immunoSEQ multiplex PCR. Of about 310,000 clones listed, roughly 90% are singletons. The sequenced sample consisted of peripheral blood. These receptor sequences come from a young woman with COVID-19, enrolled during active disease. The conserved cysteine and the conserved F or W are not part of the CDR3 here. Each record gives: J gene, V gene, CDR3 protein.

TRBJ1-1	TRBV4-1	ASSQDPGLMNTEAF
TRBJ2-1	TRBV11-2	ASSSLAGGPGSSWEQF
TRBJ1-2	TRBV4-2	ASSLPTGTNYGYT
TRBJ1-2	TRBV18	ASSPTDQRGDGYT
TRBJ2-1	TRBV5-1	ASSQAGTSGYNEQF
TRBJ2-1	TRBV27	ASRPLSGRLRNEQF
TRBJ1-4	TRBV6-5	ASSYGGGNGEKLF
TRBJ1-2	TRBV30	AWSPQDGGYGYT
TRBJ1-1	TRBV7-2	ASSSQVGTEAF
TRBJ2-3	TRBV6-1	ASSEISSTDTQY
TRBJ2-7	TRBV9	ASARGSGTSYEQY
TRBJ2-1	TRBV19	ASSWGQDEQF
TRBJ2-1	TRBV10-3	AISESGGLAHEQF
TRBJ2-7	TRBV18	ASSPRTSGLYEQY
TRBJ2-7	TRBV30	AWGAGVGSYEQY
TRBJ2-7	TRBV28	ASSLGTLSYEQY
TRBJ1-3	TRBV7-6	ASSPGASSGNTIY
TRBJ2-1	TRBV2	ASQVQSRSYNEQF
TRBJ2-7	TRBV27	ASSIGDSYEQY
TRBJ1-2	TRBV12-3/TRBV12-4	ASSLGLYGYT
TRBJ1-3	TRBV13	ASSLRQGAGSGNTIY
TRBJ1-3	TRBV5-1	ASSSTGGSGNTIY